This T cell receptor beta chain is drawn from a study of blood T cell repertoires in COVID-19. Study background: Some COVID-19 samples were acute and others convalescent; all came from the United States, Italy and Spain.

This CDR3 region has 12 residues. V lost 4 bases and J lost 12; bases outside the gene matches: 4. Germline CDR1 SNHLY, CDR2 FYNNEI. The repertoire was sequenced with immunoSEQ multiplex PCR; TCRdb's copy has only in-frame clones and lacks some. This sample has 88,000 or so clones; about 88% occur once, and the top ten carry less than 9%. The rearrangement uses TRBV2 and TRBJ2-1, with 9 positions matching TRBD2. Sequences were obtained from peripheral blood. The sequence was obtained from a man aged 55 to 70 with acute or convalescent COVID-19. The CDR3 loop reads CASSVGAGGQFF. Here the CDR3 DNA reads TGTGCCAGCAGTGTAGGAGCGGGGGGGCAGTTCTTC.